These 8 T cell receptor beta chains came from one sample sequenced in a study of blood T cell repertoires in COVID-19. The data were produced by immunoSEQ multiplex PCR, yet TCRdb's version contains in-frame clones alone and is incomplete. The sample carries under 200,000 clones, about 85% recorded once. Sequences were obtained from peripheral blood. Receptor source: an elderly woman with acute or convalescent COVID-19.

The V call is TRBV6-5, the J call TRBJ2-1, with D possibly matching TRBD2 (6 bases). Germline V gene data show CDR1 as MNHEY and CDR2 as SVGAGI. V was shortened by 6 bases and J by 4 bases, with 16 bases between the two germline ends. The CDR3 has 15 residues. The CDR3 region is CASSPSGRRYNEQFF. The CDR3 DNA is TGTGCCAGCAGCCCAAGCGGGCGTCGTTACAATGAGCAGTTCTTC.

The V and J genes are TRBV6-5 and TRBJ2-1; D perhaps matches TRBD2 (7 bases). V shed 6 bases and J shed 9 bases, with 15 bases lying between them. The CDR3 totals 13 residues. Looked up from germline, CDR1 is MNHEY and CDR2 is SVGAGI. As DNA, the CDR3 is TGTGCCAGCAGGGGGGCTAGGGAGGGTGAGCAGTTCTTC. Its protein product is CASRGAREGEQFF.

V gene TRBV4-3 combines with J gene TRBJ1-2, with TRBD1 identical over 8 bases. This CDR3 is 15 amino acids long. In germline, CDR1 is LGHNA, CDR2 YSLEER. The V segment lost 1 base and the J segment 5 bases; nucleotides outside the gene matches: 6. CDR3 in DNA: TGCGCCAGCAGCCAAGCGGCCCAGGGGGCGTATGGCTACACCTTC. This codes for CASSQAAQGAYGYTF.

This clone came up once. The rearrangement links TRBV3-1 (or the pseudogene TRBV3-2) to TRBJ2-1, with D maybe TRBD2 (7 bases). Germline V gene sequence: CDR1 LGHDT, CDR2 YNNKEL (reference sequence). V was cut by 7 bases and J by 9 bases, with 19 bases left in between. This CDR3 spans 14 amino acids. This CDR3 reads CASNRGADYGEQFF. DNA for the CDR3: TGTGCCAGCAACCGGGGGGCCGATTACGGTGAGCAGTTCTTC.

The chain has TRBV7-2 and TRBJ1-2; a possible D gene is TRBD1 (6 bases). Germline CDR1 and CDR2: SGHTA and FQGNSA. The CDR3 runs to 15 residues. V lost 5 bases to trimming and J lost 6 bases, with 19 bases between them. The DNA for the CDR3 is TGTGCCAGCAGCCCCAGACCCGCAGGGACACATGGCTACACCTTC. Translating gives CASSPRPAGTHGYTF.

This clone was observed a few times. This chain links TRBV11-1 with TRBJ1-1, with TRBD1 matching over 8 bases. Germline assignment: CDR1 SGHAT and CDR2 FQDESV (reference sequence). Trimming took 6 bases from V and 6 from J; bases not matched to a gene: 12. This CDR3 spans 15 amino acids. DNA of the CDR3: TGTGCCAGCAGAGAGGCTATAACAGGGGGTGCTGAAGCTTTCTTT. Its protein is CASREAITGGAEAFF.

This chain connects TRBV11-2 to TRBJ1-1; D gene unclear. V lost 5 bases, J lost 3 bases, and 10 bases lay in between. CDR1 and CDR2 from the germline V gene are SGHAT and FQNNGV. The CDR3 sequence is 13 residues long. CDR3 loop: CASSPDRDTEAFF. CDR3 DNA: TGTGCCAGCAGCCCCGACCGGGACACTGAAGCTTTCTTT.

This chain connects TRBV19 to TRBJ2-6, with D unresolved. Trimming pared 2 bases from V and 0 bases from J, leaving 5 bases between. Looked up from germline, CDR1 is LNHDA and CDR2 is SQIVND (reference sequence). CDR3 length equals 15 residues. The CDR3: CASSIYYSGANVLTF. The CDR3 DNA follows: TGTGCCAGTAGTATATATTACTCTGGGGCCAACGTCCTGACTTTC.